This T cell receptor beta chain was captured in a study of shared clonotypes between healthy human individuals. In the case of this clone: This sample includes further DNA sequences coding for the same CDR3.

Trimming took 2 bases from V and 4 from J, leaving 16 bases between them. There are 15 residues in the CDR3. Germline-derived CDR1 and CDR2 are SGDLS and YYNGEE. Sequencing was performed with immunoSEQ multiplex PCR; in TCRdb, only in-frame clones are kept and a portion is missing. The table shows over 2 million clones, with less than 95% occurring only once. Naive CD8 cells, CD45RO-negative and positively selected for CCR7, excluded terminally differentiated effector memory CD45RA+ cells. The sequence derives from a man aged 18 to 30 in good health. The gene calls are TRBV9 and TRBJ2-7; D is perhaps TRBD1 or TRBD2 (5 bases each). The sequenced sample was naive CD8+ T cells sorted from blood. The CDR3 nucleotides are TGTGCCAGCAGCGTTGAGGGGACCGAGACTTACGAGCAGTACTTC. This sequence encodes CASSVEGTETYEQYF.